This entry concerns a single T cell receptor beta chain. Its antigen is not known. This record comes from a study of a mutant IDH1 vaccine in newly diagnosed glioma. Germline loops: CDR1 MNHNS, CDR2 SASEGT. With V trimmed by 7 bases and J by 2 bases, 4 bases remained unmatched. The CDR3 covers 13 residues. Repertoires were generated with immunoSEQ multiplex PCR, while TCRdb's copy carries only in-frame clones and drops some. The sample holds some 37,000 clones, around 78% seen once. Time point defined: week 5, during vaccination. The content of each vaccine dose was 300 ug of mutant IDH1 20-mer peptide, and topical imiquimod accompanied it.

The chain combines TRBV6-1 with TRBJ2-7, with 8 bases lining up with TRBD1. This sequence originates from a man aged 40-50 years with glioma. The material sequenced was PBMCs, taken from a glioma patient whose treatment included an IDH1 peptide vaccine. The chain's CDR3 is CASTLQGAYEQYF. The CDR3 DNA follows: TGTGCCAGCACCCTACAGGGGGCCTACGAGCAGTACTTC.